This T cell receptor beta chain stems from a study of T cells after yellow fever vaccination. Notes on the study in general: When the response was secondary, it was weaker but reached its peak faster, day 5 versus 15. The booster response re-showed most primary clones: approximately 95% CD4, more than 80% CD8.

Conversion of TCR transcripts into cDNA relied on 5'RACE template switching, which added a universal primer site and UMIs. A single record per CDR3 protein comes from TCRdb applying MiXCR to the 5' RACE reads. Of some 600,000 distinct CDR3 sequences in the sample, 17% are singletons; the top ten hold 15% to 20%. To note about this clonotype: The antigen is undetermined.

The sequence was obtained from a young man who received the YFV17D yellow fever vaccine. The sample consisted of PBMCs, taken more than 4 days after the first yellow fever vaccination.

CDR3 amino acids: CASSQKTSGVYNEQFF. The CDR3 region has the DNA TGTGCCAGCAGCCAAAAGACTAGCGGGGTATACAATGAGCAGTTCTTC. The chain recombines TRBV4-2 with TRBJ2-1, with 11 bases identical to TRBD2. The CDR3 has 16 amino acids. The ends lost 2 bases at V and 4 bases at J; junction bases unmatched: 4. Looked up from germline, CDR1 is LGHNA and CDR2 is YNFKEQ.